The 30 T cell receptor beta chains presented below share a single source sample, sequenced in a study of blood T cells in healthy people across ages. Combining a sample-barcoded 5' primer with a J-beta primer mix, a second PCR ran for 7 to 11 cycles. A single record per CDR3 protein comes from TCRdb applying MiXCR to the 5' RACE reads. Of about 580,000 distinct CDR3 sequences listed, around 48% are singletons. Source material: blood. Receptor source: a man older than 75 in good health.

This clonotype occurred a few times. The chain carries TRBV7-3 and TRBJ2-3; the match to TRBD1 covers 10 bases. Per germline, CDR1 SGHTA and CDR2 FQGTGA. V trimming: 3 bases; J trimming: 6 bases; junction bases outside the gene matches: 3. The CDR3 spans 14 residues. CDR3 amino acids: CASSLTGGRDTQYF. The DNA for the CDR3 is TGTGCCAGCAGCTTGACAGGGGGCAGGGATACGCAGTATTTT.

This clonotype was counted between two and nine times. The rearrangement links TRBV7-2 to TRBJ1-2, with D unresolved. Germline V gives CDR1 SGHTA, CDR2 FQGNSA. V lost 3 bases, J lost 4 bases, and 15 bases lay in between. The CDR3 extends over 15 amino acids. The CDR3 DNA reads TGTGCCAGCAGCTTCTTGGGCCTTGATGGCTATGGCTACACCTTC. Its translation: CASSFLGLDGYGYTF.

The gene calls are TRBV14 and TRBJ1-1; D gene unclear. This CDR3 comprises 17 residues. Trimming shortened V by 2 bases and J by 0 bases, and 16 bases separated the two germline ends. Germline loops: CDR1 SGHDN, CDR2 FVKESK. The CDR3 DNA follows: TGTGCCAGCAGCCAAAGACTGACTAGAGATCTGAACACTGAAGCTTTCTTT. Translation: CASSQRLTRDLNTEAFF.

To note about this clonotype: This may stem from a read error, because a much larger clone lies one nucleotide away. The genes are TRBV6-6 and TRBJ1-5, with 8 positions matching TRBD1. CDR3 length: 15 amino acids. Germline lookup yields CDR1 MNHNY and CDR2 SVGAGI (reference sequence). CDR3: CASSDRGRGNQLQHF. The CDR3 DNA reads TGTGCCAGCAGTGACAGGGGAAGAGGCAATCAGCTCCAGCATTTT.

The genes are TRBV28 and TRBJ2-5, with TRBD2 matching 8 bases. V shed 4 bases and J 4 bases; nucleotides not matched to a gene: 8. In germline, CDR1 is MDHEN, CDR2 SYDVKM. The CDR3 spans 15 residues. CDR3 nucleotides: TGTGCCAGCAGTTACGTCGCGGGAGGAAGAGAGACCCAGTACTTC. Translation: CASSYVAGGRETQYF.

The rearrangement links TRBV10-3 to TRBJ2-2; 10 nucleotides match TRBD1. J gave up 4 bases and V 5 bases, and 7 bases lay outside the gene matches. There are 16 residues in the CDR3. CDR1 is ENHRY, CDR2 SYGVKD, per germline. For the CDR3, the DNA is TGTGCCATCAGTCCCCATGGACAGGGGGGCACCGGGGAGCTGTTTTTT. Translating it yields CAISPHGQGGTGELFF.

The chain joins TRBV7-2 to TRBJ2-5; TRBD1 agrees at 7 bases. The germline V gene has CDR1 SGHTA and CDR2 FQGNSA. V lost 5 bases, J lost 4 bases, and 4 bases stayed unmatched. The CDR3 runs 13 residues. The CDR3 region is CASSTTGPETQYF. The CDR3 bases are TGTGCCAGCAGCACGACAGGGCCAGAGACCCAGTACTTC.

As to this clonotype: A junction boundary mismatches the germline segment, possibly from a read error. The chain employs TRBV3-1 and TRBJ2-2; tentative D call: TRBD2 (6 bases). This CDR3 comprises 17 residues. Germline values: CDR1 LGHDT, CDR2 YNNKEL (reference sequence). CDR3 nucleotides: TGTGCCAGCAGCCAAGATCTCCCCAGGCAGAACACCGGGGGGCTGTTTTTT. Protein: CASSQDLPRQNTGGLFF.

The chain uses TRBV4-3 and TRBJ2-7; TRBD2 agrees at 7 bases. Germline assignment: CDR1 LGHNA and CDR2 YSLEER. J lost 7 bases, V lost 1 base, and 7 bases had no gene match. The CDR3 has 14 residues. The CDR3 sequence is CASSQGGGMGEQYF. The CDR3 DNA is TGCGCCAGCAGCCAAGGGGGGGGAATGGGAGAGCAGTACTTC.

This clonotype was seen a few times. One end of the junction is discordant with germline, which a read error may explain. This chain links TRBV7-2 with TRBJ2-3; 8 bases map to TRBD2. Germline values: CDR1 SGHTA, CDR2 FQGNSA. The CDR3 length is 15 residues. The CDR3 bases are TGTGCCAGCAGATTAGCGGGGACTAGCACAGATACGCAGTATTTT. Its protein is CASRLAGTSTDTQYF.

This clonotype came up a few times. The chain has TRBV12-3 or TRBV12-4 and TRBJ1-2; 12 bases align to TRBD1. The CDR3 has 15 amino acids. V shed 7 bases, J shed 3 bases, and the junction held 6 bases outside the gene matches. CDR3 bases: TGTGCCAGCAAGCCGGGACAGGGGGCTCACTATGGCTACACCTTC. It encodes CASKPGQGAHYGYTF.

This rearrangement joins TRBV4-2 to TRBJ2-3; 7 bases fit TRBD2. V dropped 1 base and J dropped 0; count of bases not matched to a gene: 10. This CDR3 contains 18 residues. The V gene's germline CDR1 is LGHNA and CDR2 YNFKEQ. For the CDR3, the DNA is TGTGCCAGCAGCCAAGGTCATGGGACTACCACTAGCACAGATACGCAGTATTTT. Amino acid sequence: CASSQGHGTTTSTDTQYF.

The chain employs TRBV29-1 and TRBJ1-4, with a tentative D call TRBD1 (6 bases). In germline, CDR1 is SQVTM, CDR2 ANQGSEA. Trimming stripped 1 base from V and 6 bases from J, with 9 bases between. The CDR3 spans 13 residues. The CDR3: CSVEVGGDEKLFF. In DNA form, the CDR3 reads TGCAGCGTTGAAGTAGGGGGGGATGAAAAACTGTTTTTT. Supplemented by reference TRBV29-1 and TRBJ1-4, the full variable domain reads SAVISQKPSRDICQRGTSLTIQCQVDSQVTMMFWYRQQPGQSLTLIATANQGSEATYESGFVIDKFPISRPNLTFSTLTVSNMSPEDSSIYLCSVEVGGDEKLFFGSGTQLSVL.

The chain combines TRBV7-2 with TRBJ2-1, with 7 bases that match TRBD2. After removal of 4 bases from V and 12 bases from J, the junction contained 15 bases not matched to a gene. CDR3 length: 15 amino acids. Looked up from germline, CDR1 is SGHTA and CDR2 is FQGNSA. The chain's CDR3 is CASSSSGTFLLGQFF. CDR3 coding DNA: TGTGCCAGCAGCTCCAGCGGGACTTTCTTACTCGGGCAGTTCTTC.

The CDR3: CASSLVREQYF. The DNA for the CDR3 is TGTGCCAGCAGTTTAGTCCGGGAGCAGTACTTC. The chain links TRBV28 to TRBJ2-7; no clear D gene. Germline V gene lookup returns CDR1 MDHEN and CDR2 SYDVKM. Trimming took off 2 bases at V and 7 bases at J, with 6 bases between the two ends. The length of the CDR3 is 11 residues. Full variable domain (missing parts from reference TRBV28 and TRBJ2-7): DVKVTQSSRYLVKRTGEKVFLECVQDMDHENMFWYRQDPGLGLRLIYFSYDVKMKEKGDIPEGYSVSREKKERFSLILESASTNQTSMYLCASSLVREQYFGPGTRLTVT.

The J gene is TRBJ2-7, the V gene TRBV30, with 8 bases identical to TRBD2. V lost 3 bases and J lost 2; bases outside the gene matches: 6. The length of the CDR3 is 14 residues. Looked up from germline, CDR1 is GTSNPN and CDR2 is SVGIG (reference sequence). The CDR3 here is CAWRPGGVTYEQYF. In DNA form, the CDR3 reads TGTGCCTGGAGGCCCGGGGGGGTCACCTACGAGCAGTACTTC.

The V gene is TRBV20-1, the J gene TRBJ2-1; 9 positions match TRBD2. This CDR3 is built from 14 residues. V was pared by 6 bases and J by 7 bases, with 10 bases of the junction left unmatched. From germline, CDR1 is DFQATT and CDR2 SNEGSKA (reference sequence). The chain's CDR3 is CSALSGSRKNEQFF. The CDR3 coding sequence is TGCAGTGCCCTTAGCGGGAGTCGTAAGAATGAGCAGTTCTTC.

The V gene is TRBV28, the J gene TRBJ1-2; D might be TRBD1 (6 bases). Between the trimmed V and J ends, which lost 8 bases and 3 bases, there was a span of 19 bases. This CDR3 spans 15 amino acids. Germline CDR1 MDHEN, CDR2 SYDVKM. CDR3 DNA: TGTGCCAGCCGACCCGGCGGGGGGCTTGACTATGGCTACACCTTC. Its protein is CASRPGGGLDYGYTF.

The chain carries TRBV20-1 and TRBJ2-1; 7 bases map to TRBD2. The V segment lost 3 bases and the J segment 1 base; nucleotides outside the gene matches: 9. This CDR3 contains 16 residues. Germline lookup yields CDR1 DFQATT and CDR2 SNEGSKA (reference sequence). The CDR3 loop reads CSASWLAATSYNEQFF. CDR3 coding DNA: TGCAGTGCTAGTTGGCTAGCGGCGACGTCCTACAATGAGCAGTTCTTC.

This clonotype has only a few counts. This chain joins TRBV20-1 and TRBJ2-3, with D possibly called TRBD1 or TRBD2 (7 bases each). This CDR3 region has 14 residues. Trimming pared 5 bases from V and 7 bases from J, leaving 19 bases between. Looked up from germline, CDR1 is DFQATT and CDR2 is SNEGSKA (reference sequence). CDR3 sequence: CSADDRDYENTQYF. CDR3 in DNA: TGCAGTGCTGACGACAGGGACTATGAGAATACGCAGTATTTT.

The chain uses TRBV10-3 and TRBJ2-4; D gene ambiguous. This CDR3 spans 11 amino acids. Trimming removed 4 bases from V and 13 bases from J, with 11 bases in between. Looked up from germline, CDR1 is ENHRY and CDR2 is SYGVKD. The CDR3 here is CAISGNYGQYF. The CDR3 region has the DNA TGTGCCATCAGTGGAAACTACGGGCAGTACTTC.

This rearrangement joins TRBV27 to TRBJ2-4, with D possibly being TRBD2 (6 bases). The V end lost 11 bases, the J end lost 0 bases, and 26 bases lay between the germline ends. The germline V gene has CDR1 MNHEY and CDR2 SMNVEV (reference sequence). This CDR3 has 18 amino acids. DNA for the CDR3: TGTGCCGCAGGGCTACGGGTGAGCGGGCAACTAGCCAAAAACATTCAGTACTTC. This gives the protein CAAGLRVSGQLAKNIQYF.

The chain recombines TRBV5-1 with TRBJ2-1; D gene ambiguous. Germline V gene data show CDR1 as SGHRS and CDR2 as YFSETQ. V dropped 0 bases and J dropped 3 bases, with 13 bases sitting between them. The CDR3 runs to 16 residues. The CDR3 loop reads CASSLEPTDFYNEQFF. The CDR3 coding sequence is TGCGCCAGCAGCTTGGAGCCCACAGACTTCTACAATGAGCAGTTCTTC.

This clonotype was picked up many times. The chain has TRBV7-2 and TRBJ2-1; perhaps TRBD2 as D (7 bases). The germline V gene has CDR1 SGHTA and CDR2 FQGNSA. The CDR3 length is 15 residues. The V end lost 5 bases, the J end lost 3 bases, and 14 bases lay between the germline ends. CDR3: CASSPGDYFYNEQFF. The CDR3 DNA is TGTGCCAGCAGCCCAGGGGACTACTTCTACAATGAGCAGTTCTTC.

The chain is built from TRBV20-1 and TRBJ2-1; TRBD2 agrees at 7 bases. CDR3 size: 16 residues. V lost 5 bases, J lost 0 bases, and 10 bases stayed unmatched. CDR1 and CDR2 (germline): DFQATT, SNEGSKA (reference sequence). The chain's CDR3 is CSAGRAGERSYNEQFF. The DNA for the CDR3 is TGCAGTGCTGGGCGTGCGGGGGAGCGCTCCTACAATGAGCAGTTCTTC.

This sequence joins TRBV28 and TRBJ2-5, with 10 nucleotides matching TRBD1. CDR1 is MDHEN, CDR2 SYDVKM, per germline. This CDR3 comprises 15 residues. J lost 4 bases, V lost 5 bases, and 7 bases had no gene match. The CDR3 sequence is CASSGTGALGETQYF. CDR3 coding DNA: TGTGCCAGCAGTGGGACAGGGGCGCTCGGAGAGACCCAGTACTTC.

The chain recombines TRBV15 with TRBJ1-2, with TRBD1 as a possible D gene (5 bases). The CDR3 totals 14 residues. Germline CDR1 LNHNV, CDR2 YYDKDF (reference sequence). Trimming removed 1 base at V and 4 bases at J, with 10 bases between. DNA of the CDR3: TGTGCCACCAGCAGAGGAGGGGAGTCCTATGGCTACACCTTC. Its translation: CATSRGGESYGYTF.

The chain combines TRBV9 with TRBJ2-3, with 9 bases fitting TRBD2. V trimming: 4 bases; J trimming: 9 bases; junction bases outside the gene matches: 15. The CDR3 runs 16 residues. Germline assignment: CDR1 SGDLS and CDR2 YYNGEE. The CDR3 nucleotides read TGTGCCAGCAGCCCTACTAGCGGGCCGTCACAGGGCACGCAGTATTTT. Translation gives CASSPTSGPSQGTQYF.

This clonotype occurred a few times. The chain is built from TRBV6-5 and TRBJ2-7, with 12 bases matching TRBD2. The CDR3 length is 17 residues. The germline V gene encodes CDR1 MNHEY and CDR2 SVGAGI. The V segment lost 0 bases and the J segment 3 bases; nucleotides outside the gene matches: 6. The CDR3 DNA reads as TGTGCCAGCAGTTACTCCCACCTAGCGGGAGGGTACTACGAGCAGTACTTC. Its translation is CASSYSHLAGGYYEQYF.

Only a few counts were recorded for this clonotype. This sequence joins TRBV5-1 and TRBJ1-6, with D possibly matching TRBD1 (6 bases). The CDR3 is 14 residues long. CDR1 is SGHRS and CDR2 is YFSETQ in the germline V gene. The V end lost 2 bases, the J end lost 5 bases, and 8 bases lay between the germline ends. Here the CDR3 DNA reads TGCGCCAGCAGCTTTGCAGGGGATAATTCACCCCTCCACTTT. This translates into CASSFAGDNSPLHF.